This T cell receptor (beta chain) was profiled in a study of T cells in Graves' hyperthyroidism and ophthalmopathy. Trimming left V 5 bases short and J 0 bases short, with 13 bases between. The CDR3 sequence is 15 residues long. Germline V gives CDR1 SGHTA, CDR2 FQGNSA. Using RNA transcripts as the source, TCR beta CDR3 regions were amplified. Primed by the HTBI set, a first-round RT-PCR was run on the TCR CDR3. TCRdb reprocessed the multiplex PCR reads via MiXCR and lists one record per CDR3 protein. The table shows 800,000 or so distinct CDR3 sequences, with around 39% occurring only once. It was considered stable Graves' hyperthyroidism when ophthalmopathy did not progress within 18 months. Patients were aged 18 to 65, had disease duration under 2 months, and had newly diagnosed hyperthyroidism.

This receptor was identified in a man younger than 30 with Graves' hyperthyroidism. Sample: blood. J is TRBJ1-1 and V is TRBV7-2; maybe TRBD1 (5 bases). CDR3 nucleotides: TGTGCCAGCAGCGGACGACAGAGAATGAACACTGAAGCTTTCTTT. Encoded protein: CASSGRQRMNTEAFF.